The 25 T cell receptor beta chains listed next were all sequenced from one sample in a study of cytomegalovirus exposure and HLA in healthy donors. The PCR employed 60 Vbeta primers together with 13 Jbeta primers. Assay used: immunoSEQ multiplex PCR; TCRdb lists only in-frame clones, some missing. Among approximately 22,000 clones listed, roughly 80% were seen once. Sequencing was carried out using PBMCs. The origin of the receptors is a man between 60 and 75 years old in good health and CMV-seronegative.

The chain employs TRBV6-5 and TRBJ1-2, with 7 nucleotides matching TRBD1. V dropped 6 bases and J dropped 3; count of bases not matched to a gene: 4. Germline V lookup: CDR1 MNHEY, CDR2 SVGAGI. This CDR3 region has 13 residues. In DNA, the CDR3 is TGTGCCAGCAGGTCGGGACAGCACTATGGCTACACCTTC. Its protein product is CASRSGQHYGYTF.

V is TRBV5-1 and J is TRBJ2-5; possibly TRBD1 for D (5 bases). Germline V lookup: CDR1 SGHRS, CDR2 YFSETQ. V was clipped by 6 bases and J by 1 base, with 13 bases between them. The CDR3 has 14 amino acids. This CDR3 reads CASTTGWAQETQYF. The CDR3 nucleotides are TGCGCCAGCACCACAGGCTGGGCCCAAGAGACCCAGTACTTC.

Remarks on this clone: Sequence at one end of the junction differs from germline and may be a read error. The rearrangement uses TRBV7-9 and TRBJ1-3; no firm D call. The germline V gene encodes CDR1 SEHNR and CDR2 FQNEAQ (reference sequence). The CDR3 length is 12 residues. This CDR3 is CSSSLTPDTIYF. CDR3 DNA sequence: TGTTCCAGCAGCCTCACCCCGGACACCATATATTTT.

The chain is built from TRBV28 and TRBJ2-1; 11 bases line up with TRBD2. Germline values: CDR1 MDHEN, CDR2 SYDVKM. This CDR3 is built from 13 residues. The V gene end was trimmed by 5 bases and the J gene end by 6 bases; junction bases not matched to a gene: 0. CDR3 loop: CASSLAGGNEQFF. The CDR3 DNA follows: TGTGCCAGCAGTCTAGCGGGAGGCAATGAGCAGTTCTTC.

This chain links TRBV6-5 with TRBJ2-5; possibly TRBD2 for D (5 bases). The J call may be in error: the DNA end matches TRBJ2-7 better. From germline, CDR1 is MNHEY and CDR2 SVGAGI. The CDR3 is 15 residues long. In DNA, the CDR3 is TGTGCCAGCAGTTCCCCGGCTCGGGGATCCTACGAGCAGTACTTC. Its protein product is CASSSPARGSYEQYF.

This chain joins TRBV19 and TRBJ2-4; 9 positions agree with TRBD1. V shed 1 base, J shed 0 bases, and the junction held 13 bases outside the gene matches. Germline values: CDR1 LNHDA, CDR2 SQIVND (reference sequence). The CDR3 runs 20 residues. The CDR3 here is CASSIGFRGQGPLAKNIQYF. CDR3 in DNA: TGTGCCAGTAGTATAGGGTTTAGGGGACAGGGCCCCTTAGCCAAAAACATTCAGTACTTC. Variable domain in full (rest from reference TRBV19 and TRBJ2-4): DGGITQSPKYLFRKEGQNVTLSCEQNLNHDAMYWYRQDPGQGLRLIYYSQIVNDFQKGDIAEGYSVSREKKESFPLTVTSAQKNPTAFYLCASSIGFRGQGPLAKNIQYFGAGTRLSVL.

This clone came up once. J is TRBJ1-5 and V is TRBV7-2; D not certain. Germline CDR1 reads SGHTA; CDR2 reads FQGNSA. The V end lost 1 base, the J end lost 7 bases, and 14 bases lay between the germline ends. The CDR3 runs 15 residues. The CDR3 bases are TGTACCAGCAGCTTAGGGTCCGGGTCCGGGCAGCCCCAGCATTTT. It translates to CTSSLGSGSGQPQHF.

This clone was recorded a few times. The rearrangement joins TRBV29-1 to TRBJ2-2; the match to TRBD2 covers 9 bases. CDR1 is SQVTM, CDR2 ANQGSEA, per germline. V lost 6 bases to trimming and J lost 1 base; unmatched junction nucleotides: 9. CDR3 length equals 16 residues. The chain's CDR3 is CSVGGLAGLNTGELFF. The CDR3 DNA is TGCAGCGTCGGGGGGCTAGCGGGATTGAACACCGGGGAGCTGTTTTTT.

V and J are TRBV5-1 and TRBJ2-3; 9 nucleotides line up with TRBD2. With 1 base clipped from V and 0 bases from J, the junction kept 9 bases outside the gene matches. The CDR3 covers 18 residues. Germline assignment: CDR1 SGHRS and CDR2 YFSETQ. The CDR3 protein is CASSLTFGLAGSTDTQYF. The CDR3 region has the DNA TGCGCCAGCAGCTTGACTTTCGGGCTAGCGGGGAGCACAGATACGCAGTATTTT.

CDR3 in DNA: TGTGCCTGGAGCCCGGGACAGGGGTACCTTGGCTACACCTTC. Its translation is CAWSPGQGYLGYTF. This chain connects TRBV30 to TRBJ1-2, with 10 bases aligning to TRBD1. The junction had 8 bases not matched to a gene; V was cut back by 3 bases and J by 7 bases. The germline V gene has CDR1 GTSNPN and CDR2 SVGIG (reference sequence). This CDR3 region has 14 residues.

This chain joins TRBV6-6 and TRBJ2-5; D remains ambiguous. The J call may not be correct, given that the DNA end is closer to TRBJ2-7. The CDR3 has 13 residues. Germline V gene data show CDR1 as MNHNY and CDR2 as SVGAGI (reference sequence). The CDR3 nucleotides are TGTGCCAGCGGACGAAGGGACTCCTACGAGCAGTACTTC. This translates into CASGRRDSYEQYF.

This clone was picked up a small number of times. As DNA, the CDR3 is TGTGCCAGCAGCAAAGCGGGCCTACGCTCCTACGAGCAGTACTTC. Encoded protein: CASSKAGLRSYEQYF. V and J are TRBV21-1 and TRBJ2-7; TRBD1 is the table's D call, not checked against the DNA. TRBV21-1 is deemed a pseudogene. The CDR3 has 15 residues.

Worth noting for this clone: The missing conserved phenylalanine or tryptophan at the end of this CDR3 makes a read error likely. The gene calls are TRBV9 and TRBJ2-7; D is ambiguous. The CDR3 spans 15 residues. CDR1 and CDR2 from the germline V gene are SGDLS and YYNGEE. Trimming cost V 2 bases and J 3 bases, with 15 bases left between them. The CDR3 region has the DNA TGTGCCAGCAGCGTTTCCCTAGAACCTTACTACGAGCAGTACTCC. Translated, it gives CASSVSLEPYYEQYS.

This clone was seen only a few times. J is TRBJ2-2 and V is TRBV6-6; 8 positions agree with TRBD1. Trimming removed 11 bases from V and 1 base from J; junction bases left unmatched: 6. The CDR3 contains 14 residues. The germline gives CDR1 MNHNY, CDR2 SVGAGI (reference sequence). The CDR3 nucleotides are TGTGCCGGCTCCGGGACAGGGAACACCGGGGAGCTGTTTTTT. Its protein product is CAGSGTGNTGELFF.

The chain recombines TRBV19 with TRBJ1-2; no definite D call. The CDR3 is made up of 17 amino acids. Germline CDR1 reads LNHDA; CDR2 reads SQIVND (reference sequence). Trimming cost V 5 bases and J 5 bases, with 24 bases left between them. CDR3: CASSLPRGGGPGYGYTF. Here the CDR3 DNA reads TGTGCCAGTAGTCTCCCCCGCGGCGGCGGCCCGGGATATGGCTACACCTTC.

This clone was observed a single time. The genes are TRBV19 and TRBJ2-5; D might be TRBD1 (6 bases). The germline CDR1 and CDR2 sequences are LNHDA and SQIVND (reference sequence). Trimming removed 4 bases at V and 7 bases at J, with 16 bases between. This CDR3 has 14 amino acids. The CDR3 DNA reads TGTGCCAGTAGTACTGCACAGGGTGGCTCGACCCAGTACTTC. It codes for CASSTAQGGSTQYF.

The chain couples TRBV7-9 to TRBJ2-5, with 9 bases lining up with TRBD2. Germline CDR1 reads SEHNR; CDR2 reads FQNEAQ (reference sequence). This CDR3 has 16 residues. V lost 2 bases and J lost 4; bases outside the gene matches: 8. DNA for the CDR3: TGTGCCAGCAGCTTAATGAAGGGGACTAGCTCAGAGACCCAGTACTTC. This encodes CASSLMKGTSSETQYF.

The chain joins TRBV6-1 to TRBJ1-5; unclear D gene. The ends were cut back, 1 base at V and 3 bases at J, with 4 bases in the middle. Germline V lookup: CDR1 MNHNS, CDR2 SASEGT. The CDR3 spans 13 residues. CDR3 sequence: CASSEVNNQPQHF. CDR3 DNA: TGTGCCAGCAGTGAAGTCAACAATCAGCCCCAGCATTTT.

The CDR3 nucleotides are TGTGCCAGCAGTGCAAATAGGGGGGGCAGCTACGAGCAGTACTTC. Its protein product is CASSANRGGSYEQYF. The chain carries TRBV2 and TRBJ2-7, with D possibly TRBD2 on 7 matching bases. The length of the CDR3 is 15 residues. Germline V lookup: CDR1 SNHLY, CDR2 FYNNEI. V lost 4 bases, J lost 3 bases, and 16 bases lay in between.

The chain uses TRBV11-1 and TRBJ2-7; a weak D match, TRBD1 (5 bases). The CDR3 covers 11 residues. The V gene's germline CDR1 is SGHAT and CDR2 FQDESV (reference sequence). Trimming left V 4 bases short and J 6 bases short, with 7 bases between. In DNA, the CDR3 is TGTGCCAGCAGCTCAAGGGGCGAGCAGTACTTC. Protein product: CASSSRGEQYF.

CDR3 coding DNA: TGCGCCAGCAGTGAATTTTCCCCAGCGAACACCGGGGAGCTGTTTTTT. Translating it yields CASSEFSPANTGELFF. The chain recombines TRBV10-2 with TRBJ2-2; D call uncertain. Trimming left V 3 bases short and J 0 bases short, with 11 bases between. The germline V gene encodes CDR1 WSHSY and CDR2 SAAADI. This CDR3 comprises 16 residues.

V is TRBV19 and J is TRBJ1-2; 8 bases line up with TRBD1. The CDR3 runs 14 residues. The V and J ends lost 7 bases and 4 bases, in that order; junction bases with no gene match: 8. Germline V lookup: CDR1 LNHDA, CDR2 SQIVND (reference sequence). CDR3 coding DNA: TGTGCCAGTACCTCGGACAGGGAATCCTATGGCTACACCTTC. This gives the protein CASTSDRESYGYTF.

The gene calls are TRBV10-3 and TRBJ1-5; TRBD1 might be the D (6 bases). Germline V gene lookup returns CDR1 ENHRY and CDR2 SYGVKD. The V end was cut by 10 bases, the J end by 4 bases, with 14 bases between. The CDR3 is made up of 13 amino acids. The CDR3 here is CATCETGNQPQHF. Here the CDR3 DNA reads TGTGCCACCTGCGAAACAGGGAATCAGCCCCAGCATTTT.

CDR3 DNA: TGTGCCAGCCGAATTCAGGGGATGCATGGAAACACCATATATTTT. Translating it yields CASRIQGMHGNTIYF. The V call is TRBV21-1, the J call TRBJ1-3; TRBD1 is taken as the D call from the table, unchecked against the DNA. TRBV21-1 is deemed a pseudogene. The CDR3 runs to 15 residues.

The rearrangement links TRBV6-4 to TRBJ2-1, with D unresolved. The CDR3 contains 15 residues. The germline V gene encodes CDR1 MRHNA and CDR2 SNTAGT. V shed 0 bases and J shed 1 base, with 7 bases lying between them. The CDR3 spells CASSDSAGSYNEQFF. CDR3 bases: TGTGCCAGCAGTGACTCAGCAGGTTCCTACAATGAGCAGTTCTTC.